This T cell receptor (beta chain) came from a study of blood T cells in healthy people across ages. Then a second PCR, running about 6 to 11 cycles, was carried out with a sample-barcoded 5' primer and a J-beta primer mix. TCRdb re-called the 5' RACE reads through MiXCR, storing one row per CDR3 protein. The sample includes about 970,000 distinct CDR3 sequences, roughly 47% seen only once; the top ten take 20% to 25%. The V and J ends lost 5 bases and 2 bases, in that order; junction bases with no gene match: 9. This CDR3 is 15 amino acids long. Germline lookup yields CDR1 MNHEY and CDR2 SVGEGT. This chain links TRBV6-2 or TRBV6-3 with TRBJ2-7; 7 nucleotides match TRBD1. The receptor's source is a woman in her fifties or sixties in good health. The sequenced sample consisted of blood. DNA for the CDR3: TGTGCCAGCAGTGGAGGCCGGGACAGCACCTACGAGCAGTACTTC. Protein: CASSGGRDSTYEQYF.